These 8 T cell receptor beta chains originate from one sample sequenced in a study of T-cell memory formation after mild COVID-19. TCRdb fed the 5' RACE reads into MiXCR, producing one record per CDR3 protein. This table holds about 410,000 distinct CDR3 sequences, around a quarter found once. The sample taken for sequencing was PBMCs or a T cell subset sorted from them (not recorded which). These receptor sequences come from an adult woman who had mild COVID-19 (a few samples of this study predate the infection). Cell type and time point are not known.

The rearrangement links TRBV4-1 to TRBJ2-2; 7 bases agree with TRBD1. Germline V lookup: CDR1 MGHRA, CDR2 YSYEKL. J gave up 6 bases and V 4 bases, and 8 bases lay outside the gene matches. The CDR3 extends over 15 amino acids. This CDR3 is CASSLRDRPSGELFF. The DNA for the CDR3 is TGCGCCAGCAGCCTCCGGGACAGACCTTCCGGGGAGCTGTTTTTT.

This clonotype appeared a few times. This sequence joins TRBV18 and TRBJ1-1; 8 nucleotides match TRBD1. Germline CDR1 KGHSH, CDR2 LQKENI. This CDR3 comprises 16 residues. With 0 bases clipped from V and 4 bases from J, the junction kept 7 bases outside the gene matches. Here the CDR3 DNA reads TGTGCCAGCTCACCACCGGGCAGGGGGCAGTTCACTGAAGCTTTCTTT. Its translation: CASSPPGRGQFTEAFF.

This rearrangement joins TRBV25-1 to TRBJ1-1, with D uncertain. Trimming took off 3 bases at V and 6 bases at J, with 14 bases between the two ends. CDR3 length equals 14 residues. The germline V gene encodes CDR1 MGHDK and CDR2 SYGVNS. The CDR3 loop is CASSDPSRHPEAFF. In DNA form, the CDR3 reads TGTGCCAGCAGTGACCCCTCGAGGCACCCTGAAGCTTTCTTT.

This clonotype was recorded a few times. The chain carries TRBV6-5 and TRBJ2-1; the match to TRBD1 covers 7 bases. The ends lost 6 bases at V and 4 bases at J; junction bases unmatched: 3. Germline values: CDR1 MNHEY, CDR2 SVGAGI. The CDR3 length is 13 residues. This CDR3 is CASRGTAYNEQFF. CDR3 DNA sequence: TGTGCCAGCAGGGGGACAGCTTACAATGAGCAGTTCTTC.

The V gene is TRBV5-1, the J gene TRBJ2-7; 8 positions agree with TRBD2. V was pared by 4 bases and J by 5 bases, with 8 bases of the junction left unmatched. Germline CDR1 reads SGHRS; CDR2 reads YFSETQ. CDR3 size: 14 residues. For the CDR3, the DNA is TGCGCCAGCAGCCCTGGACTAGCCCCTCACGAGCAGTACTTC. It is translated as CASSPGLAPHEQYF.

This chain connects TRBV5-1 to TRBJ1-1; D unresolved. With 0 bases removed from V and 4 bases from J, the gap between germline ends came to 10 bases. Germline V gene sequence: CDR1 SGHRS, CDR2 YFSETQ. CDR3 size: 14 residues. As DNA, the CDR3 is TGCGCCAGCAGCTTGGGGGAAGACATCACTGAAGCTTTCTTT. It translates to CASSLGEDITEAFF.

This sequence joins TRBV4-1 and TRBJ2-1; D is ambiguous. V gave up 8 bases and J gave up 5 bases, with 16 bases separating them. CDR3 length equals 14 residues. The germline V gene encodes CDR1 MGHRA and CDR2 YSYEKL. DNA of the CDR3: TGCGCCAGCGTTGCCGCAGGCGACGACAATGAGCAGTTCTTC. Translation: CASVAAGDDNEQFF.

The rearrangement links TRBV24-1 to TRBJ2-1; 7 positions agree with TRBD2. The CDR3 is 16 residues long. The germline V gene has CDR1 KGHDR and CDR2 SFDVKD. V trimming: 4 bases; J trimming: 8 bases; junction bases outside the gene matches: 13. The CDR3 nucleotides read TGTGCCACCAGTGAATGGGGGGGAGGTAGCTCGGATGAGCAGTTCTTC. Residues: CATSEWGGGSSDEQFF.